This T cell receptor (beta chain) was documented in a study of Graves' ophthalmopathy and Graves' hyperthyroidism. Amplified TCR beta CDR3 regions were obtained using RNA transcripts as template. HTBI primers served in a first-round RT-PCR, which a second-round multiplex PCR followed. TCRdb processed the multiplex PCR reads anew with MiXCR; each CDR3 protein has one entry. The sample carries about 660,000 distinct CDR3 sequences, over 40% recorded once. Germline CDR1 and CDR2: DFQATT and SNEGSKA (reference sequence). There are 13 residues in the CDR3. After removal of 4 bases from V and 0 bases from J, the junction contained 1 base not matched to a gene.

This receptor was taken from an adult man with Graves' ophthalmopathy. This chain joins TRBV20-1 and TRBJ2-3; 7 bases are a match to TRBD2. Sample: peripheral blood. The CDR3 DNA reads TGCAGTGCTAAGCGGGGCAGCACAGATACGCAGTATTTT. Its translation: CSAKRGSTDTQYF.